These 21 T cell receptor beta chains came from one sample sequenced in a study of blood T cell repertoires in COVID-19. Some clones are missing from TCRdb's copy, which holds only in-frame ones; the method was immunoSEQ multiplex PCR. The sample lists tens of thousands of clones; 85% to 90% were seen once. Sequencing was done on a sample of peripheral blood. All receptors derive from a woman older than 75 with active or convalescent COVID-19.

The chain has TRBV9 and TRBJ1-3; 7 bases map to TRBD1. V dropped 0 bases and J dropped 0; count of bases not matched to a gene: 15. The germline gives CDR1 SGDLS, CDR2 YYNGEE. The CDR3 is 20 amino acids. The CDR3 spells CASSVAGTVLSRSSGNTIYF. The CDR3 nucleotides are TGTGCCAGCAGCGTAGCCGGGACAGTCTTGAGTAGAAGCTCTGGAAACACCATATATTTT.

The J gene is TRBJ1-1, the V gene TRBV27; weak D call: TRBD1 (6 bases). The CDR3 sequence is 14 residues long. The germline V and J ends were trimmed by 2 bases and 1 base, with 8 bases remaining between them. Germline CDR1 MNHEY, CDR2 SMNVEV (reference sequence). The CDR3 DNA reads TGTGCCAGCAGTTTACACAGGGCGAACACTGAAGCTTTCTTT. Protein product: CASSLHRANTEAFF.

The chain couples TRBV19 to TRBJ1-4, with TRBD1 identical over 9 bases. The CDR3 loop spans 15 amino acids. V lost 5 bases and J lost 8; bases outside the gene matches: 9. Germline lookup yields CDR1 LNHDA and CDR2 SQIVND (reference sequence). The CDR3 DNA sequence: TGTGCCAGTAGTGTGCAGGGACAGGGAAGCGAAAAACTGTTTTTT. Protein product: CASSVQGQGSEKLFF.

DNA of the CDR3: TGTGCCAGCAGCAAAGCCAGGAGGGAGCTGTTTTTT. The encoded protein is CASSKARRELFF. The chain carries TRBV21-1 and TRBJ2-2; the table gives TRBD1 as D, unverified against the DNA. TRBV21-1 counts as a pseudogene. There are 12 residues in the CDR3.

The V and J genes are TRBV5-4 and TRBJ1-1, with 9 bases that match TRBD1. V lost 3 bases to trimming and J lost 4 bases; unmatched junction nucleotides: 10. In germline, CDR1 is SGHNT, CDR2 YYREEE (reference sequence). CDR3 length: 16 amino acids. The CDR3 region is CASSWGDRVFGTEAFF. CDR3 nucleotides: TGTGCCAGCAGCTGGGGGGACAGGGTTTTTGGCACTGAAGCTTTCTTT.

The V gene is TRBV10-3, the J gene TRBJ1-2, with D uncertain. Germline CDR1 is ENHRY and CDR2 is SYGVKD. This CDR3 contains 13 residues. V was trimmed by 0 bases and J by 7 bases, leaving 9 bases between them. CDR3 coding DNA: TGTGCCATCAGTGAGTCCCTAGTCCGTGGCTACACCTTC. Its translation is CAISESLVRGYTF.

The chain links TRBV18 to TRBJ2-1; possible D gene TRBD2, 6 bases. This CDR3 has 16 residues. Germline CDR1 KGHSH, CDR2 LQKENI. V was trimmed by 2 bases and J by 3 bases, leaving 14 bases between them. Here the CDR3 DNA reads TGTGCCAGCTCACCAATTTCGGGACTTCACTACAATGAGCAGTTCTTC. This codes for CASSPISGLHYNEQFF.

The V gene is TRBV15, the J gene TRBJ1-1; 10 nucleotides line up with TRBD1. The CDR3 runs 14 residues. The germline V gene encodes CDR1 LNHNV and CDR2 YYDKDF (reference sequence). With 4 bases clipped from V and 3 bases from J, the junction kept 2 bases outside the gene matches. CDR3 bases: TGTGCCACCAGCACGGGACAGGGGTACACTGAAGCTTTCTTT. Residues: CATSTGQGYTEAFF.

This chain joins TRBV5-4 and TRBJ1-2; D is uncertain. This CDR3 spans 13 amino acids. Per the germline V gene, CDR1 is SGHNT and CDR2 is YYREEE (reference sequence). The V and J ends lost 3 bases and 0 bases respectively, with 6 bases between them. The DNA for the CDR3 is TGTGCCAGCAGCTCCCCTCCTAACTATGGCTACACCTTC. It translates to CASSSPPNYGYTF.

This chain uses TRBV7-9 with TRBJ2-3; no clear D gene. V was shortened by 3 bases and J by 2 bases, with 6 bases between the two germline ends. CDR1 is SEHNR, CDR2 FQNEAQ, per germline (reference sequence). CDR3 length: 13 amino acids. CDR3 residues: CASSFPNTDTQYF. The CDR3 bases are TGTGCCAGCAGCTTTCCTAACACAGATACGCAGTATTTT.

V usage is TRBV6-4 and J usage is TRBJ2-3; no clear D gene. Per the germline V gene, CDR1 is MRHNA and CDR2 is SNTAGT. V lost 1 base and J lost 4, with 9 bases in between. The CDR3 length is 14 residues. Here the CDR3 reads CASSDLEQSDTQYF. For the CDR3, the DNA is TGTGCCAGCAGTGACTTGGAGCAGTCAGATACGCAGTATTTT.

This clone showed up just once. The junction does not match germline at one end; this may be a read error. The chain uses TRBV7-7 and TRBJ2-2; 8 positions agree with TRBD1. The germline CDR1 and CDR2 sequences are SSHAT and FNYEAQ (reference sequence). This CDR3 comprises 14 residues. CDR3: CASSVRQGQGELFF. CDR3 nucleotide sequence: TGTGCTAGCAGCGTCAGACAGGGGCAAGGGGAGCTGTTTTTT.

V and J are TRBV6-2 or TRBV6-3 and TRBJ2-7; 10 bases agree with TRBD2. There are 15 residues in the CDR3. Germline V gene data show CDR1 as MNHEY and CDR2 as SVGEGT. Losses at the gene ends were 6 bases for V and 2 bases for J; bases not matched to a gene: 7. CDR3 sequence reads: CASSLAGARTYEQYF. In nucleotides, the CDR3 is TGTGCCAGCAGCCTAGCGGGAGCGAGGACCTACGAGCAGTACTTC.

This clone was detected a few times. The V call is TRBV19, the J call TRBJ2-5; D gene uncertain. Germline V gives CDR1 LNHDA, CDR2 SQIVND (reference sequence). V shed 3 bases and J shed 2 bases, with 13 bases lying between them. The CDR3 spans 15 residues. The CDR3 here is CASSIDSPRQETQYF. CDR3 sequence (DNA): TGTGCCAGTAGTATCGACTCCCCTAGACAAGAGACCCAGTACTTC.

On this clone itself: The junction departs from germline at one end; a sequencing error may be responsible. Within the sample, other DNA sequences also encode this same CDR3. The V call is TRBV7-2, the J call TRBJ2-7; TRBD2 matches 8 bases. This CDR3 is built from 13 residues. Germline V lookup: CDR1 SGHTA, CDR2 FQGNSA. CDR3 loop: CASSLGAGAEQYF. CDR3 DNA sequence: TGTGCCAGCAGCTTAGGAGCGGGGGCCGAGCAATACTTC.

This clone was recorded once. This rearrangement joins TRBV3-1 (or the pseudogene TRBV3-2) to TRBJ2-2; 9 positions match TRBD1. The germline V gene encodes CDR1 LGHDT and CDR2 YNNKEL (reference sequence). The junction had 6 bases not matched to a gene; V was cut back by 0 bases and J by 7 bases. The CDR3 runs to 16 residues. CDR3 nucleotide sequence: TGTGCCAGCAGCCAAGATTTGGGGACAGGGATCGGGGAGCTGTTTTTT. It encodes CASSQDLGTGIGELFF.

The CDR3 coding sequence is TGTGCCAGCAGCCCCGTCCGGGACAGTCTCACAGATACGCAGTATTTT. Encoded protein: CASSPVRDSLTDTQYF. This chain links TRBV7-6 with TRBJ2-3, with TRBD1 matching over 7 bases. J gave up 2 bases and V 5 bases, and 10 bases lay outside the gene matches. Germline V CDR1 and CDR2: SGHVS, FNYEAQ. The CDR3 spans 16 residues.

This chain joins TRBV5-5 and TRBJ1-1; D is unresolved. The CDR3 totals 14 residues. V lost 0 bases and J lost 2, with 8 bases in between. Germline V gene lookup returns CDR1 SGHKS and CDR2 YYEKEE (reference sequence). This CDR3 is CASSLAGSNTEAFF. The CDR3 DNA is TGTGCCAGCAGCTTGGCGGGGTCCAACACTGAAGCTTTCTTT.

This chain links TRBV18 with TRBJ2-5; D ambiguous. The CDR3 runs 14 residues. Germline values: CDR1 KGHSH, CDR2 LQKENI. Trimming cost V 7 bases and J 5 bases, with 17 bases left between them. In DNA, the CDR3 is TGTGCCAGCTTAACCACTCGGTCTGGTGAGACCCAGTACTTC. It specifies CASLTTRSGETQYF.

The chain recombines TRBV5-1 with TRBJ2-3, with 7 bases that match TRBD1. Trimming took 6 bases from V and 0 from J; bases not matched to a gene: 4. There are 14 residues in the CDR3. Germline CDR1 reads SGHRS; CDR2 reads YFSETQ. Written as DNA, the CDR3 is TGCGCCAGCACGAGGGACAGCAGCACAGATACGCAGTATTTT. Its translation is CASTRDSSTDTQYF. The entire variable domain, with the rest obtained from reference TRBV5-1 and TRBJ2-3, is as follows: KAGVTQTPRYLIKTRGQQVTLSCSPISGHRSVSWYQQTPGQGLQFLFEYFSETQRNKGNFPGRFSGRQFSNSRSEMNVSTLELGDSALYLCASTRDSSTDTQYFGPGTRLTVL.

CDR3 DNA: TGCGCCAGCAGCTCGACACCGGGACAGGGATACAATGAGCAGTTCTTC. It encodes CASSSTPGQGYNEQFF. The V call is TRBV5-1, the J call TRBJ2-1; 9 bases align to TRBD1. The J segment lost 4 bases and the V segment lost 3 bases, leaving 8 bases of the junction unmatched. Germline lookup yields CDR1 SGHRS and CDR2 YFSETQ. This CDR3 spans 16 amino acids.